Below, 3 T cell receptor beta chains from the same sample are listed, as sequenced in a study of T cell responses to AZD1222 COVID-19 vaccine. Here immunoSEQ multiplex PCR was the method, and the copy in TCRdb shows in-frame clones only, minus some. The sample includes roughly 100,000 clones, almost 90% seen only once; the top ten take 16%. The sequences come from peripheral blood, collected 28 days after the second AZD1222 dose. The receptor set was obtained from an adult who received the AZD1222 COVID-19 vaccine.

The V gene is TRBV18, the J gene TRBJ2-5, with unresolved D. This CDR3 is built from 15 residues. The V and J ends lost 9 bases and 0 bases respectively, with 17 bases between them. Germline V gene lookup returns CDR1 KGHSH and CDR2 LQKENI. The CDR3 loop is CASSAFARDQETQYF. The CDR3 DNA reads as TGTGCCAGTTCCGCCTTCGCCCGGGACCAAGAGACCCAGTACTTC.

This chain connects TRBV6-2 or TRBV6-3 to TRBJ1-5, with D unresolved. This CDR3 comprises 12 residues. Germline loops: CDR1 MNHEY, CDR2 SVGEGT. V was clipped by 1 base and J by 4 bases, with 2 bases between them. The CDR3 loop is CASSYLNQPQHF. The CDR3 DNA reads as TGTGCCAGCAGTTACTTGAATCAGCCCCAGCATTTT.

This rearrangement joins TRBV19 to TRBJ2-7; D ambiguous. This CDR3 region has 14 residues. Germline loops: CDR1 LNHDA, CDR2 SQIVND (reference sequence). V was clipped by 5 bases and J by 1 base, with 12 bases between them. This chain's CDR3 is CASSFGLSSYEQYF. DNA of the CDR3: TGTGCCAGTAGTTTTGGGTTATCATCCTACGAGCAGTACTTC.